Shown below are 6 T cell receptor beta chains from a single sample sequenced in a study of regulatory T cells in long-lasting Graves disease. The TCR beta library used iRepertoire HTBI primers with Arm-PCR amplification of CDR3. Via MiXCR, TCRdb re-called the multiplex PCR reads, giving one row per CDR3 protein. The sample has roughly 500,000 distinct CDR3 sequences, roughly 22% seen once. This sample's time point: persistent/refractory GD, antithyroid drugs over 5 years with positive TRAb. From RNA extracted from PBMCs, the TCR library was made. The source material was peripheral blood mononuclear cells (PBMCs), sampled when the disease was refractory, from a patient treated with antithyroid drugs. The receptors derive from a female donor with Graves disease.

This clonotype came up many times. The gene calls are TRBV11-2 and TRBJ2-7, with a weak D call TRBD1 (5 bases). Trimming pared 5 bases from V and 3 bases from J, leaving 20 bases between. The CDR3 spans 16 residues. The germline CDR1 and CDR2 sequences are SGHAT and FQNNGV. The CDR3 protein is CASSTPRQPTYYEQYF. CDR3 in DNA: TGTGCCAGCAGCACACCCCGACAGCCTACTTACTACGAGCAGTACTTC.

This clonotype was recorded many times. The CDR3 bases are TGCAGCGTCGGGACAGCTACCTATGGCTACACCTTC. As protein: CSVGTATYGYTF. V gene TRBV29-1 combines with J gene TRBJ1-2, with 7 bases lining up with TRBD1. Germline loops: CDR1 SQVTM, CDR2 ANQGSEA. V shed 6 bases and J 4 bases; nucleotides not matched to a gene: 5. CDR3 size: 12 residues.

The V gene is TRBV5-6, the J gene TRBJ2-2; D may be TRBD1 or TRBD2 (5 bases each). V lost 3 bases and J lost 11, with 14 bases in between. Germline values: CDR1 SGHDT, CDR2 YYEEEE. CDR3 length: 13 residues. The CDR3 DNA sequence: TGTGCCAGCAGCTACGGGACCCTCAGCGAGCTGTTTTTT. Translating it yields CASSYGTLSELFF.

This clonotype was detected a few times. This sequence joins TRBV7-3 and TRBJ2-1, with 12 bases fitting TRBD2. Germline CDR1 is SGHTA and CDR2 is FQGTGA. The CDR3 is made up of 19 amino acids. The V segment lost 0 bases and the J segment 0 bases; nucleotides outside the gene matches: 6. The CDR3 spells CASSLTLAGGSGSYNEQFF. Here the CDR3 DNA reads TGTGCCAGCAGCTTAACACTAGCGGGAGGCTCTGGCTCCTACAATGAGCAGTTCTTC.

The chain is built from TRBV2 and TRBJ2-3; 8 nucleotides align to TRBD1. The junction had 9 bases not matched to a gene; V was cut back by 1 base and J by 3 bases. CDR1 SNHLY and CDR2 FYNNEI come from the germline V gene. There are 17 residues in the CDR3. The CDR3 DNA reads TGTGCCAGCAGTGAAGATCCGGGACAGGAGTGGACAGATACGCAGTATTTT. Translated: CASSEDPGQEWTDTQYF. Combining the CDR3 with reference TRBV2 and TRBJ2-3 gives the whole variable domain EPEVTQTPSHQVTQMGQEVILRCVPISNHLYFYWYRQILGQKVEFLVSFYNNEISEKSEIFDDQFSVERPDGSNFTLKIRSTKLEDSAMYFCASSEDPGQEWTDTQYFGPGTRLTVL.

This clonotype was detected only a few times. The chain's CDR3 is CASGDSRLPLHF. The CDR3 region has the DNA TGTGCCAGTGGGGACTCCCGCCTACCCCTCCACTTT. This sequence joins TRBV19 and TRBJ1-6; maybe TRBD1 (5 bases). CDR3 size: 12 residues. CDR1 and CDR2 (germline): LNHDA, SQIVND (reference sequence). Trimming pared 8 bases from V and 12 bases from J, leaving 14 bases between.